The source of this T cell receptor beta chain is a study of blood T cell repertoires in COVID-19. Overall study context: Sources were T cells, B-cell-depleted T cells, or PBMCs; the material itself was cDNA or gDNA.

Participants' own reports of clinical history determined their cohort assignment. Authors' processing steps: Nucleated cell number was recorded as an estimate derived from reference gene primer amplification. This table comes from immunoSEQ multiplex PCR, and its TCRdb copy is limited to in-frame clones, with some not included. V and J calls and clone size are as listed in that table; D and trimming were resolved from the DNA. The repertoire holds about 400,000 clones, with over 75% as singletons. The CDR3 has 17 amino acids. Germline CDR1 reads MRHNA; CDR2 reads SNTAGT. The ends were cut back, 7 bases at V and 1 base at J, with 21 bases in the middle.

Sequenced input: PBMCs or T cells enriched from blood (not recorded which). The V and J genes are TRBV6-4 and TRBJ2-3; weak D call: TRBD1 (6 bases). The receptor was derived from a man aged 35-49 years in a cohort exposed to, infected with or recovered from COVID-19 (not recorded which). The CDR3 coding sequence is TGTGCCAGCACGGGGAGATACAGGGTTGGAGGCACAGATACGCAGTATTTT. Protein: CASTGRYRVGGTDTQYF.